The 23 T cell receptor beta chains listed next were all sequenced from one sample in a study of blood T cell repertoires in COVID-19. Some clones are missing from TCRdb's copy, which holds only in-frame ones; the method was immunoSEQ multiplex PCR. Seen here are about 65,000 clones, over 85% observed once, and the top ten hold approximately 2.9%. The sample was peripheral blood. Receptor source: a man between 65 and 79 years old with active COVID-19.

The V and J genes are TRBV27 and TRBJ2-3; the D gene is possibly TRBD1 (6 bases). CDR1 is MNHEY, CDR2 SMNVEV, per germline (reference sequence). V lost 2 bases and J lost 0, with 15 bases in between. The CDR3 covers 17 residues. The CDR3 here is CASSLRPTGPSTDTQYF. The CDR3 nucleotides read TGTGCCAGCAGTTTAAGGCCCACAGGGCCTAGCACAGATACGCAGTATTTT.

This clone was found once. J is TRBJ1-2 and V is TRBV9, with D perhaps matching TRBD1 (5 bases). The V and J ends lost 4 bases and 1 base respectively, with 11 bases between them. This CDR3 comprises 14 residues. Germline assignment: CDR1 SGDLS and CDR2 YYNGEE. CDR3 residues: CASSSGHYNYGYTF. The CDR3 nucleotides read TGTGCCAGCAGCTCCGGACATTATAACTATGGCTACACCTTC.

V usage is TRBV3-1 (or the pseudogene TRBV3-2) and J usage is TRBJ2-5, with D possibly matching TRBD1 (5 bases). Germline-derived CDR1 and CDR2 are LGHDT and YNNKEL (reference sequence). CDR3 size: 15 residues. The V end was cut by 4 bases, the J end by 5 bases, with 17 bases between. The chain's CDR3 is CASSRTTISRETQYF. As DNA, the CDR3 is TGTGCCAGCAGCCGGACAACCATTTCAAGGGAGACCCAGTACTTC.

This clone was seen once. The CDR3 here is CASSAEAGSYEQYV. CDR3 bases: TGTGCCAGCAGCGCTGAAGCGGGGTCATACGAGCAGTACGTC. The chain links TRBV7-8 to TRBJ2-7; 7 bases are shared with TRBD2. V dropped 5 bases and J dropped 4; count of bases not matched to a gene: 8. Germline values: CDR1 SGHVS, CDR2 FQNEAQ. The CDR3 totals 14 residues.

The CDR3 loop is CASSSRGYGYTF. The CDR3 DNA reads as TGTGCCAGCAGCTCAAGGGGGTATGGCTACACCTTC. The chain is built from TRBV5-6 and TRBJ1-2; maybe TRBD1 (6 bases). The CDR3 contains 12 residues. The V gene lost 3 bases and the J gene lost 5 bases, with 8 bases spanning the gap. Germline loops: CDR1 SGHDT, CDR2 YYEEEE.

This clone was counted a single time. J is TRBJ2-3 and V is TRBV10-3, with 8 bases matching TRBD2. Unmatched junction bases numbered 12, after V lost 0 bases and J lost 1 base. Germline CDR1 and CDR2: ENHRY and SYGVKD. The CDR3 contains 19 residues. The CDR3 DNA reads as TGTGCCATCAGTGAGTCGACCCCTGCCTGGCGGGGGGGCACAGATACGCAGTATTTT. This encodes CAISESTPAWRGGTDTQYF.

The chain combines TRBV7-6 with TRBJ2-5, with 14 bases aligning to TRBD2. Germline V gene lookup returns CDR1 SGHVS and CDR2 FNYEAQ. The CDR3 contains 20 residues. The J segment lost 0 bases and the V segment lost 3 bases, leaving 12 bases of the junction unmatched. The CDR3 coding sequence is TGTGCCAGCAGCTTTCGTAAACCGGGACTAGCGGGAGAGTACCAAGAGACCCAGTACTTC. Protein sequence: CASSFRKPGLAGEYQETQYF.

The chain has TRBV7-2 and TRBJ2-1, with D maybe TRBD2 (7 bases). Germline CDR1 is SGHTA and CDR2 is FQGNSA. CDR3 length: 15 residues. V lost 5 bases, J lost 7 bases, and 18 bases lay in between. CDR3 coding DNA: TGTGCCAGCAGCCGCTGGGGGGGGGCGCAGAATGAGCAGTTCTTC. Translation: CASSRWGGAQNEQFF.

The chain is built from TRBV7-2 and TRBJ2-7; 11 positions agree with TRBD1. Losses at the gene ends were 6 bases for V and 1 base for J; bases not matched to a gene: 2. This CDR3 spans 14 amino acids. Per germline, CDR1 SGHTA and CDR2 FQGNSA. The CDR3 sequence is CASSWDRGSYEQYF. Here the CDR3 DNA reads TGTGCCAGCAGTTGGGACAGGGGGTCCTACGAGCAGTACTTC. The full variable domain, completed using reference TRBV7-2 and TRBJ2-7, is GAGVSQSPSNKVTEKGKDVELRCDPISGHTALYWYRQSLGQGLEFLIYFQGNSAPDKSGLPSDRFSAERTGGSVSTLTIQRTQQEDSAVYLCASSWDRGSYEQYFGPGTRLTVT.

This chain connects TRBV7-2 to TRBJ2-5, with 10 nucleotides matching TRBD2. The V gene's germline CDR1 is SGHTA and CDR2 FQGNSA. The V gene end was trimmed by 1 base and the J gene end by 1 base; junction bases not matched to a gene: 3. This CDR3 has 16 amino acids. The chain's CDR3 is CASSLVSGGTQETQYF. The CDR3 DNA reads TGTGCCAGCAGCTTAGTTAGCGGGGGGACCCAAGAGACCCAGTACTTC. The whole variable domain, remainder taken from reference TRBV7-2 and TRBJ2-5, is GAGVSQSPSNKVTEKGKDVELRCDPISGHTALYWYRQSLGQGLEFLIYFQGNSAPDKSGLPSDRFSAERTGGSVSTLTIQRTQQEDSAVYLCASSLVSGGTQETQYFGPGTRLLVL.

The gene calls are TRBV6-6 and TRBJ2-2; D perhaps matches TRBD2 (6 bases). V dropped 4 bases and J dropped 4 bases, with 13 bases sitting between them. CDR3 length: 15 residues. Germline V gives CDR1 MNHNY, CDR2 SVGAGI (reference sequence). CDR3 nucleotide sequence: TGTGCCAGCAGTTTGGGAGGCGGCGTCACCGGGGAGCTGTTTTTT. Protein sequence: CASSLGGGVTGELFF.

In this sample, this clone turned up once. The rearrangement uses TRBV6-1 and TRBJ2-7, with a possible D match to TRBD1 (6 bases). Germline V gene sequence: CDR1 MNHNS, CDR2 SASEGT. Between the trimmed V and J ends, which lost 2 bases and 2 bases, there was a span of 10 bases. There are 14 residues in the CDR3. CDR3: CASSERAGAYEQYV. The CDR3 nucleotides are TGTGCCAGCAGTGAACGGGCAGGGGCCTACGAGCAGTACGTC.

The J gene is TRBJ2-3, the V gene TRBV4-1; 10 bases fit TRBD1. V was pared by 3 bases and J by 1 base, with 1 base of the junction left unmatched. The CDR3 spans 15 residues. Germline lookup yields CDR1 MGHRA and CDR2 YSYEKL. CDR3 sequence reads: CASSHGQGGTDTQYF. As DNA, the CDR3 is TGCGCCAGCAGCCATGGACAGGGGGGCACAGATACGCAGTATTTT.

The rearrangement joins TRBV6-6 to TRBJ2-1, with 15 bases that match TRBD2. The CDR3 spans 19 residues. J was trimmed by 4 bases and V by 5 bases; bases with no gene match: 12. Per the germline V gene, CDR1 is MNHNY and CDR2 is SVGAGI (reference sequence). The CDR3 protein is CASSPRGLAGGRWYNEQFF. CDR3 bases: TGTGCCAGCAGTCCACGGGGACTAGCGGGGGGACGATGGTACAATGAGCAGTTCTTC.

The rearrangement links TRBV2 to TRBJ2-2; 12 bases align to TRBD2. CDR1 SNHLY and CDR2 FYNNEI come from the germline V gene. CDR3 size: 16 residues. Losses at the gene ends were 8 bases for V and 0 bases for J; bases not matched to a gene: 4. CDR3 sequence reads: CASGRLAGANTGELFF. The CDR3 DNA sequence: TGTGCCAGCGGAAGACTAGCGGGAGCGAACACCGGGGAGCTGTTTTTT.

A single count supports this clone. The chain uses TRBV4-3 and TRBJ2-5; 14 bases agree with TRBD2. CDR1 and CDR2 from the germline V gene are LGHNA and YSLEER. The CDR3 is made up of 17 amino acids. V lost 3 bases, J lost 1 base, and 4 bases stayed unmatched. DNA of the CDR3: TGCGCCAGCAGCCAGCAGACTAGCGGGGGGGCCCAAGAGACCCAGTACTTC. Amino acid sequence: CASSQQTSGGAQETQYF.

V gene TRBV6-6 combines with J gene TRBJ2-2; 8 nucleotides agree with TRBD2. V lost 9 bases, J lost 7 bases, and 7 bases stayed unmatched. Germline V CDR1 and CDR2: MNHNY, SVGAGI (reference sequence). The CDR3 is made up of 13 amino acids. The DNA of the CDR3 is TGTGCCAGTAGCGGGACTTCCGTCGGGGAGCTGTTTTTT. Translated: CASSGTSVGELFF.

This chain joins TRBV3-1 (or the pseudogene TRBV3-2) and TRBJ2-7; TRBD2 agrees at 8 bases. The V and J ends lost 0 bases and 7 bases, in that order; junction bases with no gene match: 8. Per germline, CDR1 LGHDT and CDR2 YNNKEL (reference sequence). This CDR3 is built from 15 residues. CDR3 sequence: CASSQDHSRGGEQYV. DNA of the CDR3: TGTGCCAGCAGCCAAGATCATAGCCGGGGGGGGGAGCAGTACGTC.

This chain links TRBV9 with TRBJ2-2; 11 bases match TRBD2. From germline, CDR1 is SGDLS and CDR2 YYNGEE. V lost 4 bases to trimming and J lost 4 bases; unmatched junction nucleotides: 9. The CDR3 contains 17 residues. CDR3: CASSPNLAGGLTGELFF. DNA for the CDR3: TGTGCCAGCAGCCCCAACTTAGCGGGGGGGCTCACCGGGGAGCTGTTTTTT.

This rearrangement joins TRBV19 to TRBJ1-2; maybe TRBD1 (5 bases). The CDR3 consists of 13 residues. Germline V gene sequence: CDR1 LNHDA, CDR2 SQIVND (reference sequence). Between the trimmed V and J ends, which lost 4 bases and 4 bases, there was a span of 10 bases. This CDR3 reads CASSTWQGYGYTF. The CDR3 nucleotides read TGTGCCAGTAGTACTTGGCAGGGCTATGGCTACACCTTC.

The chain combines TRBV28 with TRBJ2-1; tentatively, D is TRBD2 (6 bases). The CDR3 covers 15 residues. Germline V gene lookup returns CDR1 MDHEN and CDR2 SYDVKM. V was cut by 3 bases and J by 4 bases, with 13 bases left in between. The CDR3 here is CASSLIRTIYNEQFF. CDR3 bases: TGTGCCAGCAGTTTGATTCGGACTATTTACAATGAGCAGTTCTTC.

This rearrangement joins TRBV6-5 to TRBJ1-1, with D unresolved. From germline, CDR1 is MNHEY and CDR2 SVGAGI. Trimming took off 6 bases at V and 0 bases at J, with 11 bases between the two ends. CDR3 size: 14 residues. The DNA for the CDR3 is TGTGCCAGCAGACCCCAGGTAATGAACACTGAAGCTTTCTTT. Translating gives CASRPQVMNTEAFF.

V usage is TRBV18 and J usage is TRBJ1-6, with 8 bases that match TRBD1. V gave up 4 bases and J gave up 7 bases; unmatched junction bases: 15. Germline loops: CDR1 KGHSH, CDR2 LQKENI. The CDR3 length is 18 residues. CDR3 sequence: CASSQIRDRTYFNSPLHF. Written as DNA, the CDR3 is TGTGCCAGCTCACAAATACGGGACAGGACATACTTCAATTCACCCCTCCACTTT.